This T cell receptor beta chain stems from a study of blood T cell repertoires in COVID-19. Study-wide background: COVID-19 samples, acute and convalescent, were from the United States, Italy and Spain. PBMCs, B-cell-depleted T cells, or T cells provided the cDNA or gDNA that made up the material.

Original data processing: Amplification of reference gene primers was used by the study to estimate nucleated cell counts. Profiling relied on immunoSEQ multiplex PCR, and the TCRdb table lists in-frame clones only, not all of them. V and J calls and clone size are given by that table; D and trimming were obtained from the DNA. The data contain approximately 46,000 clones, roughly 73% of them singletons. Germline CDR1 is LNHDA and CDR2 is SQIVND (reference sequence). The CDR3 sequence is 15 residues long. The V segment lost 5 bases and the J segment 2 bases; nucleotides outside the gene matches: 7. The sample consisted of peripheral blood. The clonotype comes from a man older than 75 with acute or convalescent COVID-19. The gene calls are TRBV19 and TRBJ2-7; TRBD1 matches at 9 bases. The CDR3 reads CASSGGTGRTYEQYF. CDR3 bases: TGTGCCAGTAGTGGTGGGACAGGGAGGACCTACGAGCAGTACTTC.